This is a list of T cell receptor beta chains from one sample in a study of blood T cell repertoires in COVID-19. Produced via immunoSEQ multiplex PCR; TCRdb's table is partial and in-frame only. Found here are approximately 260,000 clones, about 79% of them singletons; the top ten hold roughly 10%. The sequenced sample consisted of peripheral blood. The source of these receptors is a woman of 80 years or more with acute or convalescent COVID-19. Both conserved end residues are part of each CDR3. The D gene is left open where the match is weak. Expanded clones are given a class, and other clones once, few, many or no size at all.

J	length	D	size	V	DNA	CDR3
TRBJ2-2	17	TRBD2	NA	TRBV5-1	TGCGCCAGCAGCCTGGGACTAGCGGGGGGTAACACCGGGGAGCTGTTTTTT	CASSLGLAGGNTGELFF
TRBJ1-3	17	NA	few	TRBV6-1	TGTGCCAGCAGTGATCTGTGGCGGGGGGGTTCTGGAAACACCATATATTTT	CASSDLWRGGSGNTIYF
TRBJ2-5	15	NA	NA	TRBV5-1	TGCGCCAGCAGCCTGACCTCGACGGAGGGGGAGACCCAGTACTTC	CASSLTSTEGETQYF
TRBJ1-5	16	NA	NA	TRBV18	TGTGCCAGCTCGCCCTCGACAGGCGGGGGGAATCAGCCCCAGCATTTT	CASSPSTGGGNQPQHF
TRBJ1-6	16	TRBD1	NA	TRBV18	TGTGCCAGCTCACCACGACAGGGAGGTTATAATTCACCCCTCCACTTT	CASSPRQGGYNSPLHF
TRBJ1-5	14	NA	once	TRBV5-5	TGTGCCAGCAGCCCGACAGGACCTAATCAGCCCCAGCATTTT	CASSPTGPNQPQHF
TRBJ2-2	15	TRBD2	NA	TRBV5-1	TGCGCCAGCAGCTCCGGACTAGCGGGGACCGGGGAGCTGTTTTTT	CASSSGLAGTGELFF
TRBJ2-1	15	TRBD2	NA	TRBV6-5	TGTGCCTCAACCCGCCGAGCGGGGACGGACAATGAGCAGTTCTTC	CASTRRAGTDNEQFF
TRBJ1-4	14	TRBD1	NA	TRBV2	TGTGCCAGCAGTGAGGGACAGGGATCAGAAAAACTGTTTTTT	CASSEGQGSEKLFF
TRBJ1-2	14	TRBD1	NA	TRBV2	TGTGCCAGCAGCAGTAACAGGGGTAACTATGGCTACACCTTC	CASSSNRGNYGYTF
TRBJ1-2	13	NA	NA	TRBV9	TGTGCCAGCAGCGTAGTGGCAGGGGTTGGCTACACCTTC	CASSVVAGVGYTF
TRBJ2-3	15	TRBD2	NA	TRBV3-1/TRBV3-2	TGTGCCAGCAGCCTCCGACTAGCGGGGACAGATACGCAGTATTTT	CASSLRLAGTDTQYF
TRBJ2-7	14	TRBD2	once	TRBV5-1	TGCGCCAGCAGCTTGGGGACTAGCCCGGGCGAGCAGTACTTC	CASSLGTSPGEQYF